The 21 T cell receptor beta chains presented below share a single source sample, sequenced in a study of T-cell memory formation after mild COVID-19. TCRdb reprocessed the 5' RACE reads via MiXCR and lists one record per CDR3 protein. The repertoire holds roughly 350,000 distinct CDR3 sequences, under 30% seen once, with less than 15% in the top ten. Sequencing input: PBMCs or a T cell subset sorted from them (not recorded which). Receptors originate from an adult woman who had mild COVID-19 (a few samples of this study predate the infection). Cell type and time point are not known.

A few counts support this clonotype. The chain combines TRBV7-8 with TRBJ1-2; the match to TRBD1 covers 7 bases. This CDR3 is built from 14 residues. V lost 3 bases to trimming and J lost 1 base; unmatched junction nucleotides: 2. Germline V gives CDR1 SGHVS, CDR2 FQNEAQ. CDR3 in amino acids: CASSFPGGNYGYTF. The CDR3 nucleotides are TGTGCCAGCAGCTTTCCAGGGGGTAACTATGGCTACACCTTC.

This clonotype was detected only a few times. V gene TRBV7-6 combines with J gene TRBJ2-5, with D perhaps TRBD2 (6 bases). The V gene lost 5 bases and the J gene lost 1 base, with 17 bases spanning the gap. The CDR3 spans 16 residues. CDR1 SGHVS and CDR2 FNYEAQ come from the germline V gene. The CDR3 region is CASSQRVAWAQETQYF. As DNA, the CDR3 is TGTGCCAGCAGCCAGCGGGTGGCGTGGGCCCAAGAGACCCAGTACTTC.

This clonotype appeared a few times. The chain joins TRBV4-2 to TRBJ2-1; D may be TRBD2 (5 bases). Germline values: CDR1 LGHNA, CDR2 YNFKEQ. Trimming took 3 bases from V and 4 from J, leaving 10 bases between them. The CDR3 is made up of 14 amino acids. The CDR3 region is CASSQRTGYNEQFF. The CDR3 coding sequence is TGTGCCAGCAGCCAGAGGACTGGATACAATGAGCAGTTCTTC.

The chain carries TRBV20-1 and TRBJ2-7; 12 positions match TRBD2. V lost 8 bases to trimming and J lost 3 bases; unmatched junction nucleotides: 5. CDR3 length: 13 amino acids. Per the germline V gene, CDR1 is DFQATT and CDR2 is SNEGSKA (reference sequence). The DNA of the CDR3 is TGCAGTTACACGGGACTAGCGGGCTACGAGCAGTACTTC. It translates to CSYTGLAGYEQYF.

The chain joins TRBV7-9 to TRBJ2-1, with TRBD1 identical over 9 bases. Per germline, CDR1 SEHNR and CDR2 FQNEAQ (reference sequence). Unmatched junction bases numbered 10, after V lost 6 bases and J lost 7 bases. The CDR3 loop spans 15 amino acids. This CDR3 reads CASRINRGLENEQFF. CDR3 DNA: TGTGCCAGCAGAATAAACAGGGGGCTCGAAAATGAGCAGTTCTTC.

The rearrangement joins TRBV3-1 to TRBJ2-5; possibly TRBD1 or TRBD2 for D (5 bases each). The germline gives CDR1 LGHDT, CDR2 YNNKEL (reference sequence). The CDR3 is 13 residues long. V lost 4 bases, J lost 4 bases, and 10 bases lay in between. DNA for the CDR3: TGTGCCAGCAGCCCGGGACGTGTAGAGACCCAGTACTTC. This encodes CASSPGRVETQYF.

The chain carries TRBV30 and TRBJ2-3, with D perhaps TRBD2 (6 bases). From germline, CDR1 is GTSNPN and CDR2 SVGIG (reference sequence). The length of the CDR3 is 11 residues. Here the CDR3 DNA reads TGTGCTCGGGACTTTCGGGATACGCAGTATTTT. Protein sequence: CARDFRDTQYF.

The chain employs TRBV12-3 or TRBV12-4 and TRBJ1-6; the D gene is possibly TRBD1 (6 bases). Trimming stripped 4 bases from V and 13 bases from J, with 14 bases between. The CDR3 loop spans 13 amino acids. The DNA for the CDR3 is TGTGCCAGCAGTTCAGGGGTAGAATCCCCCCTCCACTTT. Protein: CASSSGVESPLHF.

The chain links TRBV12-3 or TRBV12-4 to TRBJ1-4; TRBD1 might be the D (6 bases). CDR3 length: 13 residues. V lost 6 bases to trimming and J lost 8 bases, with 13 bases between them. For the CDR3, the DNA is TGTGCCAGCAGCCATCAGGGGCGCGAAAAACTGTTTTTT. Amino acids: CASSHQGREKLFF.

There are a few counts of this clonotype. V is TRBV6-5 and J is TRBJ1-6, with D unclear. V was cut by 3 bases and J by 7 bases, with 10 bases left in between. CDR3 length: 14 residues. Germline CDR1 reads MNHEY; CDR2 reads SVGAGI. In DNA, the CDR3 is TGTGCCAGCAGTTATGTGGATAGAAATTCACCCCTCCACTTT. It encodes CASSYVDRNSPLHF.

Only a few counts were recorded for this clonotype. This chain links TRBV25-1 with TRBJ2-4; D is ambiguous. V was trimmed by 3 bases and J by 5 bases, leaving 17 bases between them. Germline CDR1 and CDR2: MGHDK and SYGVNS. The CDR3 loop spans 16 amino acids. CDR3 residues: CASSDLGHRAENIQYF. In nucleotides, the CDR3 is TGTGCCAGCAGTGACCTCGGGCATCGGGCTGAAAACATTCAGTACTTC.

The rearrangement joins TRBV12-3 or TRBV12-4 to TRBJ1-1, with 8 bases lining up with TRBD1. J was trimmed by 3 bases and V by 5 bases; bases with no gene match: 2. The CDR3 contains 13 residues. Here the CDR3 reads CASSVDRDTEAFF. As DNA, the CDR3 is TGTGCCAGCAGTGTGGACAGGGACACTGAAGCTTTCTTT.

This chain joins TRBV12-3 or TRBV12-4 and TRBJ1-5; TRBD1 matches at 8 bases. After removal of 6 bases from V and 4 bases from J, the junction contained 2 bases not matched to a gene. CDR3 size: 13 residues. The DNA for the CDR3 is TGTGCCAGCAGGCGGACAGGGAATCAGCCCCAGCATTTT. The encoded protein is CASRRTGNQPQHF.

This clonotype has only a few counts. The CDR3 spells CASSPKPTDTQYF. Written as DNA, the CDR3 is TGTGCCAGCAGCCCCAAACCCACAGATACGCAGTATTTT. The chain recombines TRBV7-3 with TRBJ2-3; D remains unclear. Germline V gene lookup returns CDR1 SGHTA and CDR2 FQGTGA. The CDR3 totals 13 residues. V lost 5 bases and J lost 2, with 8 bases in between. Full variable domain (remainder filled in from reference TRBV7-3 and TRBJ2-3): GAGVSQTPSNKVTEKGKYVELRCDPISGHTALYWYRQSLGQGPEFLIYFQGTGAADDSGLPNDRFFAVRPEGSVSTLKIQRTERGDSAVYLCASSPKPTDTQYFGPGTRLTVL.

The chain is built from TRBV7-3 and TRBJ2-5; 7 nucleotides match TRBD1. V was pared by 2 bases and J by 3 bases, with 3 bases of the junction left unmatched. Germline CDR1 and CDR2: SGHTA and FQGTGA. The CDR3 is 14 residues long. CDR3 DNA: TGTGCCAGCAGCTTAGGGCAGGGGGAAGAGACCCAGTACTTC. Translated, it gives CASSLGQGEETQYF.

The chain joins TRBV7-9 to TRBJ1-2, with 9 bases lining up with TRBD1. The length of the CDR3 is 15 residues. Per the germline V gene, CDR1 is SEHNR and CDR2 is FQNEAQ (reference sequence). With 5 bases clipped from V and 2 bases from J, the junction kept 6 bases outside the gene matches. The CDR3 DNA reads TGTGCCAGCAGCCCTCGGACAGGGGTAAACTATGGCTACACCTTC. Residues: CASSPRTGVNYGYTF. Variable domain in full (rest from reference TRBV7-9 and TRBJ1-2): DTGVSQNPRHKITKRGQNVTFRCDPISEHNRLYWYRQTLGQGPEFLTYFQNEAQLEKSRLLSDRFSAERPKGSFSTLEIQRTEQGDSAMYLCASSPRTGVNYGYTFGSGTRLTVV.

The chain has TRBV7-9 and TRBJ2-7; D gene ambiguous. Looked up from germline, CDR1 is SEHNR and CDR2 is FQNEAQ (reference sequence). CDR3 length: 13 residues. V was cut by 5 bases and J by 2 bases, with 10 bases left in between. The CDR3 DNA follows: TGTGCCAGCAGCCCAGTCACCACCTACGAGCAGTACTTC. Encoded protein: CASSPVTTYEQYF. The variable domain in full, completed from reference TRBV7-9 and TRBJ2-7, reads DTGVSQNPRHKITKRGQNVTFRCDPISEHNRLYWYRQTLGQGPEFLTYFQNEAQLEKSRLLSDRFSAERPKGSFSTLEIQRTEQGDSAMYLCASSPVTTYEQYFGPGTRLTVT.

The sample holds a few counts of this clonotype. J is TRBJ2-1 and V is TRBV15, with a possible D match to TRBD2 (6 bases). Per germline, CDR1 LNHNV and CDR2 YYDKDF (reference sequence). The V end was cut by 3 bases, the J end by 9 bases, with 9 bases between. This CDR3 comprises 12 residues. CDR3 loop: CATSRLGGEQFF. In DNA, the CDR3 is TGTGCCACCAGCAGGTTGGGGGGTGAGCAGTTCTTC.

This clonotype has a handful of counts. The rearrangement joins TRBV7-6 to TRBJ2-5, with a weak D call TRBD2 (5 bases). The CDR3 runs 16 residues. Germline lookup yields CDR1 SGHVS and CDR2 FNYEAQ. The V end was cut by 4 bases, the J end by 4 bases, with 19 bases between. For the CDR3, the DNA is TGTGCCAGCAGCTCCCCCGACCGGAGGTATGCAGAGACCCAGTACTTC. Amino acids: CASSSPDRRYAETQYF.

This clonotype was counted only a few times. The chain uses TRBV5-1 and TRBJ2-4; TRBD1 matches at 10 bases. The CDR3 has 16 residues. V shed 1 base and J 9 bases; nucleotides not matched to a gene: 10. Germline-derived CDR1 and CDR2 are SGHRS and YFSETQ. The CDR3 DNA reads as TGCGCCAGCAGCTTGCGGGCCGGGACAGGGGATGGCATTCAGTACTTC. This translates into CASSLRAGTGDGIQYF.

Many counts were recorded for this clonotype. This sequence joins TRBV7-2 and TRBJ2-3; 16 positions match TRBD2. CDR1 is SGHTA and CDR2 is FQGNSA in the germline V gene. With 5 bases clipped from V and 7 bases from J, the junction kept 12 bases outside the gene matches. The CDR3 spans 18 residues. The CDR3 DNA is TGTGCCAGCAGCCCCCAAACAGGGACTAGCGGGAGGGGGTATACGCAGTATTTT. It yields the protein CASSPQTGTSGRGYTQYF. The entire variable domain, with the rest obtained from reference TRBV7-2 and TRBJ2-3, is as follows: GAGVSQSPSNKVTEKGKDVELRCDPISGHTALYWYRQSLGQGLEFLIYFQGNSAPDKSGLPSDRFSAERTGGSVSTLTIQRTQQEDSAVYLCASSPQTGTSGRGYTQYFGPGTRLTVL.